Sequencing of this TCR beta chain was carried out in a study of identical twins. The germline V gene has CDR1 KGHDR and CDR2 SFDVKD. V shed 0 bases, J shed 3 bases, and the junction held 3 bases outside the gene matches. There are 16 residues in the CDR3. TCRdb itself ran the 5' RACE reads through MiXCR, one entry per CDR3 protein. Altogether about 900,000 distinct CDR3 sequences are present, roughly an eighth being singletons, with the ten largest covering about 1.5%. The same data also contributed to another study, on yellow fever vaccine responses in identical twins.

This sequence joins TRBV24-1 and TRBJ1-1; TRBD1 aligns across 10 bases. Sequencing was carried out using PBMCs. This receptor was obtained from a woman under 30 in good health. The chain's CDR3 is CATSDLLDRGYTEAFF. CDR3 nucleotides: TGTGCCACCAGTGATTTGCTGGACAGGGGGTACACTGAAGCTTTCTTT.